These 30 T cell receptor beta chains were sequenced from one sample in a study of cytomegalovirus exposure and HLA in healthy donors. This PCR relied on a set of 60 Vbeta primers and 13 Jbeta primers. The protocol was immunoSEQ multiplex PCR, while the TCRdb copy is restricted to in-frame clones and leaves out a portion. Of 65,000 to 85,000 clones in the sample, 10% are singletons; the top ten hold approximately 23%. The sample was PBMCs. These receptors all come from a man aged 55 to 70 in good health and CMV-seropositive.

In its sample, this clone was seen a few times. The V gene is TRBV5-6, the J gene TRBJ2-5; D perhaps matches TRBD2 (6 bases). Germline values: CDR1 SGHDT, CDR2 YYEEEE. The CDR3 runs to 14 residues. Trimming pared 7 bases from V and 5 bases from J, leaving 18 bases between. The CDR3 loop reads CASLWGSGVETQYF. In DNA, the CDR3 is TGTGCCAGCCTCTGGGGGTCGGGAGTGGAGACCCAGTACTTC.

At least ten counts were recorded for this clone. This chain uses TRBV2 with TRBJ2-1, with 10 bases lining up with TRBD2. CDR1 and CDR2 (germline): SNHLY, FYNNEI. Trimming at V came to 3 bases and at J to 11 bases, leaving 7 bases not matched to a gene. The CDR3 runs 14 residues. CDR3 nucleotides: TGTGCCAGCAGTGAGTCCCAGCGGGGGGGCCAGCAGTTCTTC. Its translation is CASSESQRGGQQFF.

This clone has a handful of counts. The chain couples TRBV7-6 to TRBJ2-2; TRBD2 might be the D (6 bases). The V end was cut by 5 bases, the J end by 4 bases, with 20 bases between. The CDR3 is 17 amino acids. CDR1 and CDR2 (germline): SGHVS, FNYEAQ. CDR3 coding DNA: TGTGCCAGCAGCCGCCTCGGCGGGGCCTCAGCCACCGGGGAGCTGTTTTTT. It is translated as CASSRLGGASATGELFF.

This clone was picked up a small number of times. This rearrangement joins TRBV5-1 to TRBJ2-7, with a possible D match to TRBD1 (6 bases). V was shortened by 2 bases and J by 0 bases, with 9 bases between the two germline ends. This CDR3 comprises 14 residues. Germline values: CDR1 SGHRS, CDR2 YFSETQ. The DNA for the CDR3 is TGCGCCAGCAGCTTCCGGGACACCTCCTACGAGCAGTACTTC. It translates to CASSFRDTSYEQYF.

This chain links TRBV19 with TRBJ2-3; 7 bases are a match to TRBD2. Germline V gene sequence: CDR1 LNHDA, CDR2 SQIVND (reference sequence). The length of the CDR3 is 16 residues. V lost 7 bases and J lost 0; bases outside the gene matches: 10. The CDR3 protein is CASTIGLAASTDTQYF. For the CDR3, the DNA is TGTGCCAGTACTATCGGGCTAGCGGCTAGCACAGATACGCAGTATTTT.

This clone was seen a few times. V usage is TRBV4-1 and J usage is TRBJ1-4; weak D call: TRBD1 (5 bases). This CDR3 comprises 18 residues. Germline CDR1 reads MGHRA; CDR2 reads YSYEKL. V lost 3 bases and J lost 1, with 18 bases in between. CDR3 nucleotide sequence: TGCGCCAGCAGCCACCCCACCGGGGCGGGGGGAACTAATGAAAAACTGTTTTTT. Protein sequence: CASSHPTGAGGTNEKLFF.

J is TRBJ2-7 and V is TRBV29-1, with 11 bases matching TRBD1. Germline CDR1 and CDR2: SQVTM and ANQGSEA. The CDR3 is 15 amino acids. After removal of 7 bases from V and 6 bases from J, the junction contained 14 bases not matched to a gene. CDR3 nucleotide sequence: TGCAGCGCCACGCGAGGACCGGGACAGGGGGTCGAGCAGTACTTC. This gives the protein CSATRGPGQGVEQYF.

CDR3 region: CASSPQTSTEAFF. The CDR3, as DNA: TGCGCCAGCAGCCCCCAAACGAGCACTGAAGCTTTCTTT. The chain employs TRBV5-1 and TRBJ1-1; no clear D gene. V was pared by 4 bases and J by 4 bases, with 11 bases between. The CDR3 consists of 13 residues. Germline V gives CDR1 SGHRS, CDR2 YFSETQ.

A few counts support this clone. The V and J genes are TRBV5-4 and TRBJ2-2; 9 nucleotides line up with TRBD2. V lost 4 bases to trimming and J lost 5 bases; unmatched junction nucleotides: 6. CDR1 is SGHNT and CDR2 is YYREEE in the germline V gene (reference sequence). This CDR3 has 15 residues. CDR3 coding DNA: TGTGCCAGCAGCCTTAGCGGGAGTGTGACCGGGGAGCTGTTTTTT. Translation: CASSLSGSVTGELFF.

Ten or more counts support this clone. The chain uses TRBV6-1 and TRBJ2-3, with TRBD2 matching 12 bases. Germline V lookup: CDR1 MNHNS, CDR2 SASEGT. Trimming cost V 10 bases and J 5 bases; bases outside gene matches: 10. This CDR3 is 15 amino acids long. This CDR3 is CATVPGLAGGDTQYF. CDR3 sequence (DNA): TGTGCCACCGTTCCGGGACTAGCGGGCGGAGATACGCAGTATTTT.

CDR3 protein: CSVEGVERGSSYNEQFF. CDR3 in DNA: TGCAGCGTTGAAGGAGTGGAGCGGGGCAGCTCCTACAATGAGCAGTTCTTC. This chain links TRBV29-1 with TRBJ2-1, with 7 bases identical to TRBD2. Germline V lookup: CDR1 SQVTM, CDR2 ANQGSEA. The trim removed 1 base at V and 0 bases at J, leaving 9 bases unmatched. CDR3 size: 17 residues.

The chain couples TRBV10-3 to TRBJ2-1; TRBD2 aligns across 12 bases. Germline-derived CDR1 and CDR2 are ENHRY and SYGVKD. This CDR3 contains 17 residues. Trimming took 6 bases from V and 6 from J; bases not matched to a gene: 12. The CDR3 sequence is CAISYTPLAGGGNEQFF. Here the CDR3 DNA reads TGTGCCATCAGCTACACTCCCCTAGCGGGAGGGGGCAATGAGCAGTTCTTC.

This clone appeared a few times. The rearrangement uses TRBV21-1 and TRBJ1-2. TRBV21-1 represents a pseudogene. This CDR3 has 16 amino acids. The CDR3 region is CASTIRTQPGDYGYTF. CDR3 coding DNA: TGTGCCAGCACCATTAGGACCCAACCGGGGGACTATGGCTACACCTTC.

The chain uses TRBV7-9 and TRBJ2-1; maybe TRBD2 (7 bases). The V gene's germline CDR1 is SEHNR and CDR2 FQNEAQ (reference sequence). The CDR3 contains 15 residues. Trimming pared 1 base from V and 4 bases from J, leaving 11 bases between. The CDR3 is CASSLEGGGYNEQFF. CDR3 nucleotide sequence: TGTGCCAGCAGCTTAGAAGGGGGGGGTTACAATGAGCAGTTCTTC.

The chain uses TRBV18 and TRBJ2-6, with D perhaps matching TRBD1 (6 bases). Trimming took 7 bases from V and 0 from J, leaving 10 bases between them. The CDR3 loop spans 15 amino acids. Germline lookup yields CDR1 KGHSH and CDR2 LQKENI. CDR3 bases: TGTGCCAGCTTCCCGGACAGCTCTGGGGCCAACGTCCTGACTTTC. Translated, it gives CASFPDSSGANVLTF.

A few counts support this clone. This chain links TRBV28 with TRBJ1-1, with D possibly matching TRBD1 (5 bases). The germline gives CDR1 MDHEN, CDR2 SYDVKM. The CDR3 runs to 12 residues. Trimming cost V 2 bases and J 8 bases, with 9 bases left between them. The CDR3 region is CASSLRGKEAFF. The CDR3 nucleotides are TGTGCCAGCAGTTTAAGGGGAAAGGAAGCTTTCTTT.

This clone showed up just a few times. The chain is built from TRBV28 and TRBJ1-2; D remains unclear. The CDR3 is 12 residues long. Looked up from germline, CDR1 is MDHEN and CDR2 is SYDVKM. V lost 6 bases and J lost 4, with 9 bases in between. Here the CDR3 reads CASSLSGYGYTF. CDR3 DNA: TGTGCCAGCAGCCTATCAGGCTATGGCTACACCTTC.

The V and J genes are TRBV11-2 and TRBJ1-3; a possible D gene is TRBD1 (5 bases). Trimming cost V 3 bases and J 9 bases, with 15 bases left between them. CDR3 length equals 14 residues. Germline V gives CDR1 SGHAT, CDR2 FQNNGV. The CDR3 region has the DNA TGTGCCAGCAGCTTGCTCAGGGTGGATGGCACCATATATTTT. Translation: CASSLLRVDGTIYF.

This sequence joins TRBV28 and TRBJ1-5; no definite D call. The CDR3 length is 17 residues. Between the trimmed V and J ends, which lost 4 bases and 0 bases, there was a span of 16 bases. The germline V gene has CDR1 MDHEN and CDR2 SYDVKM. The CDR3 DNA reads TGTGCCAGCAGTTCCGGACGGGAGAGGGCTAGCAATCAGCCCCAGCATTTT. Translation gives CASSSGRERASNQPQHF.

In its sample, this clone was seen a few times. V is TRBV28 and J is TRBJ1-5; D ambiguous. Trimming stripped 7 bases from V and 2 bases from J, with 12 bases between. This CDR3 comprises 14 residues. Germline CDR1 reads MDHEN; CDR2 reads SYDVKM. CDR3 region: CASTEGGGNQPQHF. The CDR3 DNA reads TGTGCCAGCACGGAGGGCGGGGGCAATCAGCCCCAGCATTTT.

This clone was observed a handful of times. The gene calls are TRBV6-6 and TRBJ1-2; 9 nucleotides line up with TRBD1. Unmatched junction bases numbered 12, after V lost 2 bases and J lost 8 bases. Germline lookup yields CDR1 MNHNY and CDR2 SVGAGI (reference sequence). CDR3 length equals 16 residues. The CDR3 DNA is TGTGCCAGCAGTTACGCGGATACAGGGGGCTCAAACGGCTACACCTTC. Protein: CASSYADTGGSNGYTF.

This clone was counted only a few times. The CDR3 is CASSAGTDSAEAFF. The CDR3 nucleotides read TGTGCCAGCAGCGCTGGGACAGATTCTGCTGAAGCTTTCTTT. V and J are TRBV5-8 and TRBJ1-1; 7 bases are a match to TRBD1. V trimming: 4 bases; J trimming: 6 bases; junction bases outside the gene matches: 9. The CDR3 spans 14 residues. In germline, CDR1 is SGHTS, CDR2 YDEGEE.

The chain employs TRBV5-5 and TRBJ2-2; D perhaps matches TRBD1 (6 bases). The V end was cut by 0 bases, the J end by 1 base, with 7 bases between. Germline CDR1 is SGHKS and CDR2 is YYEKEE (reference sequence). The CDR3 extends over 15 amino acids. The CDR3 DNA sequence: TGTGCCAGCAGCTTGGACAGGGAGAACACCGGGGAGCTGTTTTTT. This sequence encodes CASSLDRENTGELFF.

This clone was detected a few times. This chain joins TRBV11-2 and TRBJ2-3; a possible D gene is TRBD2 (6 bases). In germline, CDR1 is SGHAT, CDR2 FQNNGV. The CDR3 spans 14 residues. The V end was cut by 5 bases, the J end by 4 bases, with 13 bases between. In DNA, the CDR3 is TGTGCCAGCAGCCCCGGAGGGGCGGCAGATACGCAGTATTTT. This translates into CASSPGGAADTQYF.

The sample holds a few counts of this clone. The chain is built from TRBV27 and TRBJ1-1; 9 positions agree with TRBD1. V was pared by 6 bases and J by 2 bases, with 7 bases of the junction left unmatched. Germline V lookup: CDR1 MNHEY, CDR2 SMNVEV (reference sequence). The CDR3 spans 15 residues. This CDR3 reads CASSPLGQGNTEAFF. CDR3 in DNA: TGTGCCAGCAGCCCTTTGGGACAGGGTAACACTGAAGCTTTCTTT.

The gene calls are TRBV5-6 and TRBJ1-3; no firm D call. In germline, CDR1 is SGHDT, CDR2 YYEEEE. The CDR3 runs 14 residues. V shed 4 bases and J shed 4 bases, with 12 bases lying between them. The CDR3 DNA follows: TGTGCCAGCAGCCCCGGGTCGGTGGGAAACACCATATATTTT. Residues: CASSPGSVGNTIYF.

This clone was detected only a few times. V and J are TRBV4-1 and TRBJ1-4, with D perhaps TRBD1 (5 bases). The CDR3 covers 17 residues. Germline-derived CDR1 and CDR2 are MGHRA and YSYEKL. V was cut by 4 bases and J by 0 bases, with 15 bases left in between. The CDR3: CASSPTGPASTNEKLFF. CDR3 nucleotide sequence: TGCGCCAGCAGCCCAACAGGCCCAGCCTCAACTAATGAAAAACTGTTTTTT.

This clone was seen a few times. V gene TRBV2 combines with J gene TRBJ1-2; D is possibly TRBD1 (5 bases). V was clipped by 2 bases and J by 4 bases, with 17 bases between them. Germline V CDR1 and CDR2: SNHLY, FYNNEI. This CDR3 is 16 amino acids long. In DNA form, the CDR3 reads TGTGCCAGCAGTGAACCGCTCAAGGGGTCACCCTATGGCTACACCTTC. Translation: CASSEPLKGSPYGYTF.

J is TRBJ2-1 and V is TRBV5-6; 7 bases agree with TRBD2. The germline CDR1 and CDR2 sequences are SGHDT and YYEEEE. CDR3 length: 16 amino acids. J lost 7 bases, V lost 1 base, and 11 bases had no gene match. The CDR3 protein is CASSLSAGEFGNEQFF. The CDR3 DNA sequence: TGTGCCAGCAGCTTGTCGGCGGGAGAGTTTGGGAATGAGCAGTTCTTC.

This chain links TRBV28 with TRBJ2-5; D unclear. Germline V CDR1 and CDR2: MDHEN, SYDVKM. Trimming cost V 3 bases and J 4 bases, with 6 bases left between them. The length of the CDR3 is 12 residues. CDR3 region: CASSFGGETQYF. In DNA form, the CDR3 reads TGTGCCAGCAGTTTTGGCGGAGAGACCCAGTACTTC.